Shown below are 32 T cell receptor beta chains from a single sample sequenced in a study of cytomegalovirus exposure and HLA in healthy donors. Only in-frame clones appear in the TCRdb table, and some are missing; sequencing was by immunoSEQ multiplex PCR. The table includes about 150,000 clones, approximately 92% detected once. The material sequenced was PBMCs. These receptor sequences come from a woman aged 18-29 years in good health and CMV-seropositive.

The chain uses TRBV28 and TRBJ2-1; 7 bases map to TRBD2. CDR3 length: 14 amino acids. The V and J ends lost 5 bases and 2 bases, in that order; junction bases with no gene match: 3. Germline CDR1 MDHEN, CDR2 SYDVKM. CDR3 bases: TGTGCCAGCAGTCCAGCGGGGCCCTACAATGAGCAGTTCTTC. Its protein is CASSPAGPYNEQFF.

The chain employs TRBV10-2 and TRBJ1-1; D is uncertain. The germline V and J ends were trimmed by 0 bases and 0 bases, with 5 bases remaining between them. CDR1 WSHSY and CDR2 SAAADI come from the germline V gene. CDR3 length: 14 residues. Written as DNA, the CDR3 is TGCGCCAGCAGTGAGTCTCCTATGAACACTGAAGCTTTCTTT. Encoded protein: CASSESPMNTEAFF.

This sequence joins TRBV6-5 and TRBJ1-1; 12 bases align to TRBD1. V lost 4 bases and J lost 9; bases outside the gene matches: 6. The CDR3 totals 14 residues. Germline V CDR1 and CDR2: MNHEY, SVGAGI. In DNA form, the CDR3 reads TGTGCCAGCAGTTCCCTCCGGGACAGGGGGCAAGCTTTCTTT. Translation gives CASSSLRDRGQAFF.

The genes are TRBV9 and TRBJ1-2; TRBD1 matches 8 bases. The germline V gene has CDR1 SGDLS and CDR2 YYNGEE. Germline trimming cut 5 bases from V and 6 bases from J; bases unmatched to any gene: 12. This CDR3 has 15 residues. The CDR3 reads CASSTPGGISNGYTF. In DNA form, the CDR3 reads TGTGCCAGCAGTACTCCAGGGGGCATATCTAATGGCTACACCTTC. Full variable domain (remainder filled in from reference TRBV9 and TRBJ1-2): DSGVTQTPKHLITATGQRVTLRCSPRSGDLSVYWYQQSLDQGLQFLIQYYNGEERAKGNILERFSAQQFPDLHSELNLSSLELGDSALYFCASSTPGGISNGYTFGSGTRLTVV.

The chain couples TRBV10-3 to TRBJ2-5; 9 bases match TRBD1. The CDR3 covers 13 residues. V shed 6 bases and J 5 bases; nucleotides not matched to a gene: 4. CDR1 is ENHRY, CDR2 SYGVKD, per germline. The DNA for the CDR3 is TGTGCCATCAGGGACAGGGGTACGGAGACCCAGTACTTC. It yields the protein CAIRDRGTETQYF.

The chain uses TRBV30 and TRBJ2-7; the D gene is possibly TRBD2 (6 bases). CDR1 is GTSNPN and CDR2 is SVGIG in the germline V gene (reference sequence). V lost 5 bases and J 1 base, leaving 18 bases between the germline ends. The CDR3 has 15 residues. CDR3 residues: CAWSVGGGTSYEQYF. Here the CDR3 DNA reads TGTGCCTGGTCGGTAGGTGGGGGGACGTCCTACGAGCAGTACTTC.

This clone was counted a few times. The chain uses TRBV5-8 and TRBJ2-7; no clear D. The germline gives CDR1 SGHTS, CDR2 YDEGEE. The V gene lost 0 bases and the J gene lost 3 bases, with 7 bases spanning the gap. CDR3 size: 13 residues. CDR3 loop: CASSLGPIYEQYF. CDR3 in DNA: TGTGCCAGCAGCTTGGGGCCGATCTACGAGCAGTACTTC.

This clone was seen a few times. V is TRBV7-3 and J is TRBJ2-3, with 9 nucleotides matching TRBD2. CDR1 is SGHTA, CDR2 FQGTGA, per germline. The CDR3 covers 15 residues. Trimming at V came to 3 bases and at J to 1 base, leaving 2 bases not matched to a gene. The CDR3 bases are TGTGCCAGCAGCTTCGTAGCGGGGGGCACAGATACGCAGTATTTT. This codes for CASSFVAGGTDTQYF.

The rearrangement links TRBV5-6 to TRBJ2-7, with a possible D match to TRBD1 (5 bases). Germline V gene sequence: CDR1 SGHDT, CDR2 YYEEEE. Trimming left V 0 bases short and J 4 bases short, with 8 bases between. The CDR3 loop spans 13 amino acids. CDR3 DNA: TGTGCCAGCAGCTTGGTAGCAGGGTACGAGCAGTACTTC. Encoded protein: CASSLVAGYEQYF. Full variable domain (rest looked up from reference TRBV5-6 and TRBJ2-7): DAGVTQSPTHLIKTRGQQVTLRCSPKSGHDTVSWYQQALGQGPQFIFQYYEEEERQRGNFPDRFSGHQFPNYSSELNVNALLLGDSALYLCASSLVAGYEQYFGPGTRLTVT.

Comments on this clone: A read error may produce the germline difference seen at one junction end. This chain joins TRBV7-2 and TRBJ2-3; 9 nucleotides line up with TRBD2. The CDR3 has 18 residues. Germline values: CDR1 SGHTA, CDR2 FQGNSA. The CDR3 sequence is CASSLRTSVTPSRDTQYF. The CDR3 DNA reads TGTGCCAGCAGCTTAAGGACTAGCGTTACCCCTAGCAGAGATACGCAGTATTTT.

This clone turned up a few times. V usage is TRBV10-3 and J usage is TRBJ1-6, with 7 nucleotides matching TRBD1. Germline loops: CDR1 ENHRY, CDR2 SYGVKD. The J segment lost 6 bases and the V segment lost 11 bases, leaving 7 bases of the junction unmatched. The CDR3 loop spans 13 amino acids. In DNA, the CDR3 is TGTGCCGCCGCGACAGGGCGTAATTCACCCCTCCACTTT. The encoded protein is CAAATGRNSPLHF.

The genes are TRBV11-2 and TRBJ1-1; D is uncertain. In germline, CDR1 is SGHAT, CDR2 FQNNGV. This CDR3 comprises 13 residues. V was trimmed by 6 bases and J by 5 bases, leaving 13 bases between them. CDR3 DNA: TGTGCCAGCAGAATTACGGCGGGGACTGAAGCTTTCTTT. Translated: CASRITAGTEAFF.

The CDR3 loop is CASSLGWRGASVFGYTF. CDR3 bases: TGTGCCAGCAGCTTAGGCTGGCGGGGGGCGTCAGTATTTGGCTACACCTTC. The chain has TRBV7-9 and TRBJ1-2; D is perhaps TRBD1 (6 bases). From germline, CDR1 is SEHNR and CDR2 FQNEAQ (reference sequence). The CDR3 runs to 17 residues. Between the trimmed V and J ends, which lost 1 base and 7 bases, there was a span of 22 bases.

The V and J genes are TRBV2 and TRBJ2-2; 7 bases map to TRBD1. Germline V gene data show CDR1 as SNHLY and CDR2 as FYNNEI. J was trimmed by 2 bases and V by 6 bases; bases with no gene match: 3. The CDR3 runs to 14 residues. The CDR3 DNA follows: TGTGCCAGCAGCCGGGACAGAAACACCGGGGAGCTGTTTTTT. Translation gives CASSRDRNTGELFF.

The chain carries TRBV30 and TRBJ2-1; D not resolved. The CDR3 loop spans 16 amino acids. Trimming removed 0 bases from V and 2 bases from J, with 14 bases in between. The germline V gene encodes CDR1 GTSNPN and CDR2 SVGIG (reference sequence). The CDR3 nucleotides are TGTGCCTGGAGTGTAGCGCAGTTCCCACCCTACAATGAGCAGTTCTTC. It translates to CAWSVAQFPPYNEQFF.

This chain uses TRBV5-4 with TRBJ2-3, with TRBD2 identical over 9 bases. V shed 3 bases, J shed 3 bases, and the junction held 11 bases outside the gene matches. This CDR3 is 17 amino acids long. The germline CDR1 and CDR2 sequences are SGHNT and YYREEE (reference sequence). CDR3 coding DNA: TGTGCCAGCAGCTCCCTGGAGAGCGGGGGGAGGACAGATACGCAGTATTTT. Translating it yields CASSSLESGGRTDTQYF.

The rearrangement joins TRBV2 to TRBJ1-2; D is uncertain. The germline CDR1 and CDR2 sequences are SNHLY and FYNNEI. Trimming removed 1 base from V and 1 base from J, with 10 bases in between. The CDR3 sequence is 15 residues long. Here the CDR3 reads CASSEEGGGNYGYTF. As DNA, the CDR3 is TGTGCCAGCAGTGAAGAGGGAGGCGGTAACTATGGCTACACCTTC. The variable domain in full, with the rest retrieved from reference TRBV2 and TRBJ1-2, is EPEVTQTPSHQVTQMGQEVILRCVPISNHLYFYWYRQILGQKVEFLVSFYNNEISEKSEIFDDQFSVERPDGSNFTLKIRSTKLEDSAMYFCASSEEGGGNYGYTFGSGTRLTVV.

This sequence joins TRBV5-1 and TRBJ2-1, with D perhaps matching TRBD2 (5 bases). The germline V gene has CDR1 SGHRS and CDR2 YFSETQ. This CDR3 contains 13 residues. V shed 8 bases and J shed 8 bases, with 17 bases lying between them. Here the CDR3 DNA reads TGCGCCAGTAGAGCGGTTGAGGTGGATGAGCAGTTCTTC. Its translation is CASRAVEVDEQFF. The whole variable domain, filled in from reference TRBV5-1 and TRBJ2-1, reads KAGVTQTPRYLIKTRGQQVTLSCSPISGHRSVSWYQQTPGQGLQFLFEYFSETQRNKGNFPGRFSGRQFSNSRSEMNVSTLELGDSALYLCASRAVEVDEQFFGPGTRLTVL.

This chain uses TRBV19 with TRBJ2-2; TRBD2 matches at 7 bases. Trimming took 7 bases from V and 7 from J; bases not matched to a gene: 21. This CDR3 contains 18 residues. From germline, CDR1 is LNHDA and CDR2 SQIVND (reference sequence). The CDR3 spells CASTTDLGEGPGGGELFF. CDR3 nucleotides: TGTGCCAGTACCACCGACCTGGGGGAGGGGCCCGGGGGCGGGGAGCTGTTTTTT.

The chain links TRBV7-8 to TRBJ2-5, with 9 bases fitting TRBD1. Per the germline V gene, CDR1 is SGHVS and CDR2 is FQNEAQ. This CDR3 is built from 14 residues. Trimming removed 5 bases from V and 5 bases from J; junction bases left unmatched: 6. The CDR3 DNA reads as TGTGCCAGCAGCCTACAGGGGGCGCGGGAGACCCAGTACTTC. This translates into CASSLQGARETQYF.

This chain joins TRBV2 and TRBJ2-5; TRBD1 agrees at 7 bases. Losses at the gene ends were 10 bases for V and 4 bases for J; bases not matched to a gene: 9. This CDR3 is built from 13 residues. Germline V gene sequence: CDR1 SNHLY, CDR2 FYNNEI. This CDR3 is CATKSSGGETQYF. As DNA, the CDR3 is TGTGCCACCAAGTCTTCAGGGGGAGAGACCCAGTACTTC.

The chain joins TRBV5-1 to TRBJ2-2; 13 positions agree with TRBD2. The CDR3 sequence is 17 residues long. Germline-derived CDR1 and CDR2 are SGHRS and YFSETQ. V lost 0 bases, J lost 6 bases, and 5 bases stayed unmatched. The DNA of the CDR3 is TGCGCCAGCAGCTTGGGACTAGCGGGGGGAATCGCCGGGGAGCTGTTTTTT. Its translation is CASSLGLAGGIAGELFF.

The chain is built from TRBV5-1 and TRBJ1-1, with 7 bases aligning to TRBD1. CDR3 size: 14 residues. CDR1 and CDR2 from the germline V gene are SGHRS and YFSETQ. Trimming removed 4 bases from V and 6 bases from J; junction bases left unmatched: 9. CDR3 loop: CASSRGHQDAEAFF. DNA for the CDR3: TGCGCCAGCAGCAGGGGGCATCAGGACGCTGAAGCTTTCTTT.

V usage is TRBV15 and J usage is TRBJ1-3, with 8 nucleotides matching TRBD1. The CDR3 is 17 residues long. V trimming: 3 bases; J trimming: 2 bases; junction bases outside the gene matches: 9. In germline, CDR1 is LNHNV, CDR2 YYDKDF (reference sequence). The CDR3 region is CATSRVDRGRTGNTIYF. DNA for the CDR3: TGTGCCACCAGCAGGGTTGACAGGGGCAGGACTGGAAACACCATATATTTT.

The chain links TRBV27 to TRBJ1-1; D perhaps matches TRBD1 (6 bases). The germline CDR1 and CDR2 sequences are MNHEY and SMNVEV (reference sequence). Trimming stripped 0 bases from V and 1 base from J, with 9 bases between. CDR3 length: 15 residues. CDR3: CASSLSSRGNTEAFF. DNA for the CDR3: TGTGCCAGCAGTTTATCAAGCAGGGGGAACACTGAAGCTTTCTTT.

V is TRBV19 and J is TRBJ2-2, with D perhaps TRBD1 (5 bases). There are 16 residues in the CDR3. V was clipped by 3 bases and J by 3 bases, with 14 bases between them. The germline V gene has CDR1 LNHDA and CDR2 SQIVND (reference sequence). CDR3 sequence reads: CASSIFLGADTGELFF. The DNA of the CDR3 is TGTGCCAGTAGTATTTTTTTAGGGGCGGACACCGGGGAGCTGTTTTTT.

The chain couples TRBV15 to TRBJ2-1, with D hard to call. This CDR3 contains 17 residues. Germline assignment: CDR1 LNHNV and CDR2 YYDKDF (reference sequence). Deletions cut 5 bases from V and 3 bases from J, with 20 bases between. CDR3 DNA: TGTGCCACCAGCGAAAACCCCAAAACGGGTCTCTACAATGAGCAGTTCTTC. It specifies CATSENPKTGLYNEQFF.

This chain connects TRBV28 to TRBJ2-1; 12 nucleotides match TRBD2. The CDR3 runs 15 residues. Germline values: CDR1 MDHEN, CDR2 SYDVKM. With V trimmed by 6 bases and J by 8 bases, 8 bases remained unmatched. CDR3 in amino acids: CASSALAGGQYEQFF. The DNA of the CDR3 is TGTGCCAGCAGCGCTCTAGCGGGGGGGCAGTATGAGCAGTTCTTC.

The chain recombines TRBV2 with TRBJ1-5; 9 nucleotides line up with TRBD1. There are 15 residues in the CDR3. V trimming: 6 bases; J trimming: 4 bases; junction bases outside the gene matches: 7. CDR1 and CDR2 from the germline V gene are SNHLY and FYNNEI. CDR3 DNA: TGTGCCAGCAGAAGACAGGGGGAGGGTAATCAGCCCCAGCATTTT. As protein: CASRRQGEGNQPQHF.

This clone was observed a single time. This chain connects TRBV5-6 to TRBJ2-5, with 15 bases fitting TRBD2. The V gene's germline CDR1 is SGHDT and CDR2 YYEEEE. The trim removed 2 bases at V and 5 bases at J, leaving 7 bases unmatched. This CDR3 is 17 amino acids long. This CDR3 is CASSLRGTSGGPETQYF. DNA of the CDR3: TGTGCCAGCAGCTTACGAGGGACTAGCGGGGGGCCGGAGACCCAGTACTTC. The full variable domain, completed using reference TRBV5-6 and TRBJ2-5, is DAGVTQSPTHLIKTRGQQVTLRCSPKSGHDTVSWYQQALGQGPQFIFQYYEEEERQRGNFPDRFSGHQFPNYSSELNVNALLLGDSALYLCASSLRGTSGGPETQYFGPGTRLLVL.

J is TRBJ1-2 and V is TRBV7-9, with D tentatively TRBD1 (5 bases). This CDR3 spans 16 amino acids. CDR1 SEHNR and CDR2 FQNEAQ come from the germline V gene (reference sequence). V was shortened by 5 bases and J by 7 bases, with 23 bases between the two germline ends. CDR3 in amino acids: CASSPTPPTVSSGYTF. The CDR3 region has the DNA TGTGCCAGCAGCCCTACCCCACCGACAGTCTCCTCTGGCTACACCTTC.

Note on this clone: Germline and junction disagree at one end, which may indicate a read error. J is TRBJ1-2 and V is TRBV19; a weak D match, TRBD1 (6 bases). The CDR3 is 10 amino acids. Germline loops: CDR1 LNHDA, CDR2 SQIVND (reference sequence). CDR3 coding DNA: TGCGGGGGCGCCGGCTATGGCTACACCTTC. Translating gives CGGAGYGYTF.